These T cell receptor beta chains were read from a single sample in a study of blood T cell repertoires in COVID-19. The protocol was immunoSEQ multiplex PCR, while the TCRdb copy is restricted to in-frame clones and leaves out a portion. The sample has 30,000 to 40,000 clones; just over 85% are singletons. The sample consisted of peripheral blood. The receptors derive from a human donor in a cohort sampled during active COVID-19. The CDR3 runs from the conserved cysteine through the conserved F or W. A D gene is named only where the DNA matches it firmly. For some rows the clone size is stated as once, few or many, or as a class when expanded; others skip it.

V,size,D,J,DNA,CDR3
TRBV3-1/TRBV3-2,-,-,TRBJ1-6,TGTGCCAGCAGCCAAGGGGCGGCCCGCGGGTCACCCCTCCACTTT,CASSQGAARGSPLHF
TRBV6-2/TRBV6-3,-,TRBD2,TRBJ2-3,TGTGCCAGCAGTCCGAACCCAAGGACTAGCGGTAGCACAGATACGCAGTATTTT,CASSPNPRTSGSTDTQYF
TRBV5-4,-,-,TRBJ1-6,TGTGCCAGCAGCTTGGCCGCGGCCCAGGGATGGGATTCACCCCTCCACTTT,CASSLAAAQGWDSPLHF
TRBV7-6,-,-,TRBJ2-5,TGTGCCAGCAGCTTAGGCCCCAGGGGCGAGTACGAGACCCAGTACTTC,CASSLGPRGEYETQYF
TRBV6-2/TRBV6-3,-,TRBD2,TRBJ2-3,TGTGCCAGCAGTTCGCGATACGAACTAGCGGGAAGCACAGATACGCAGTATTTT,CASSSRYELAGSTDTQYF
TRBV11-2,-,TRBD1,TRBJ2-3,TGTGCCAGCAGCTTAGTGGGACAGGGATTTAATACGCAGTATTTT,CASSLVGQGFNTQYF
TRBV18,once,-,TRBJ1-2,TGTGCCAGCTCACCAGACAGACAGTACTATGGCTACACCTTC,CASSPDRQYYGYTF
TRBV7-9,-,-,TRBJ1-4,TGTGCCAGCAGCTTATATGGCAAGAGAGGGTCTATAGCTAATGAAAAACTGTTTTTT,CASSLYGKRGSIANEKLFF
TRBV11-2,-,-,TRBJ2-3,TGTGCCAGCAGCGCGGGGTCGAGGAGTGCAGATACGCAGTATTTT,CASSAGSRSADTQYF
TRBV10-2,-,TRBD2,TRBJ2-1,TGCGCCAGCACTAGCGGGAGATACAATGAGCAGTTCTTC,CASTSGRYNEQFF
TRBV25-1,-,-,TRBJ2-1,TGTGCCAGCAGTTTAGCCGGGACGGACTACTACAATGAGCAGTTCTTC,CASSLAGTDYYNEQFF
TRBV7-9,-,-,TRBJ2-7,TGTGCCAGCAGCCCAGGATCAAGATACGAGCAGTACTTC,CASSPGSRYEQYF
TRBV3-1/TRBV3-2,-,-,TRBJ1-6,TGTGCCAGCAGCACTCAGGGAGGCAACAATTCACCCCTCCACTTT,CASSTQGGNNSPLHF
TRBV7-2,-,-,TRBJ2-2,TGTGCCAGCAGCGTAAGACAGGTTAACACCGGGGAGCTGTTTTTT,CASSVRQVNTGELFF
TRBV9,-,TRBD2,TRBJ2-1,TGTGCCAGCAGCGTAGCTAGGCTAGCGGGGGGGTACAATGAGCAGTTCTTC,CASSVARLAGGYNEQFF
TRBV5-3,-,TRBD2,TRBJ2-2,TGTGCCAGAAGCTTGTTCGTTAGCGGGAGGTTAACCGGGGAGCTGTTTTTT,CARSLFVSGRLTGELFF
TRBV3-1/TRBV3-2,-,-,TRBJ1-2,TGTGCCAGCAGCCAAGATCGGGGGGCTGATGGCTACACCTTC,CASSQDRGADGYTF
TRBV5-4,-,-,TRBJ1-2,TGTGCCAGCAGTTTCGACAGCCCCCTCTACACCTTC,CASSFDSPLYTF
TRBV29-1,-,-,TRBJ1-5,TGCAGCGTTGGGACTGGGGATCAGCCCCAGCATTTT,CSVGTGDQPQHF
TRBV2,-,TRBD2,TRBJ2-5,TGTGCCAGCAGTGTTACGGGGGGAGAGCAAGAGACCCAGTACTTC,CASSVTGGEQETQYF
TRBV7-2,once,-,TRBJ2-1,TGTGCCAGCAGCGCCGGTGGGGTCGGCCGGGGTTGGGAGCAGTTCTTC,CASSAGGVGRGWEQFF
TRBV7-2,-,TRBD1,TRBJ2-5,TGTGCCAGCAGCCCGGACAGGGGACTCCAAGAGACCCAGTACTTC,CASSPDRGLQETQYF
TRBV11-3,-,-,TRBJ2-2,TGTGCCAGCAGCTTAACAGGGAGGAACACCGGGGAGCTGTTTTTT,CASSLTGRNTGELFF
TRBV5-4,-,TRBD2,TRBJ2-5,TGTGCCAGCAGCTTGGCCGGGGGCGGGGGGCGTGGAGAGACCCAGTACTTC,CASSLAGGGGRGETQYF
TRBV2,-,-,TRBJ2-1,TGTGCCAGCACCCCGACGACTCACAATGAGCAGTTCTTC,CASTPTTHNEQFF
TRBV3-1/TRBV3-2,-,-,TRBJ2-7,TGTGCCAGCAGCCCGACTGGAGCGGGCCCGAGCTCCTACGAGCAGTACTTC,CASSPTGAGPSSYEQYF
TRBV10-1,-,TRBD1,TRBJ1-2,TGCGCCAGGGGCCGTCCGGGACAGGGCTGCCATGGCTACACCTTC,CARGRPGQGCHGYTF
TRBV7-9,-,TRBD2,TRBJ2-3,TGTGCCAGCAGCCGTAGCGGGGGGGGCCCAGATACGCAGTATTTT,CASSRSGGGPDTQYF
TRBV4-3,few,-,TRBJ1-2,TGCGCCAGCAGCCAAGATAACCCTCGGGCACGAGGGGGCTACACCTTC,CASSQDNPRARGGYTF
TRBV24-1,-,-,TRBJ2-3,TGTGCCACCAGTGACCCTGGGAGCTCCCGTGATACGCAGTATTTT,CATSDPGSSRDTQYF
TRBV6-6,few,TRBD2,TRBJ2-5,TGTGCCAGCAGTTACGGCGGGGGGGCCGTGGAGACCCAGTACTTC,CASSYGGGAVETQYF
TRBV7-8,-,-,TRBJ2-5,TGTGCCAGCAGCTTAGGGCCAGCGGAGACCCAGTACTTC,CASSLGPAETQYF
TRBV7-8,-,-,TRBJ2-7,TGTGCCAGCAGGCTACGGGGTTCCTACGAGCAGTACTTC,CASRLRGSYEQYF
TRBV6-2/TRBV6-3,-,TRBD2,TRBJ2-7,TGTGCCAGCAGTACGGGGCGGGGGTCCTACGAGCAGTACTTC,CASSTGRGSYEQYF
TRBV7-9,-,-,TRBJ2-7,TGTGCCAGCCGGGTAAACTACGAGCAGTACTTC,CASRVNYEQYF
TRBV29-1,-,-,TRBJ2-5,TGCAGCGTTGAGGGGGGGGCCGGTCGGTACCAAGAGACCCAGTACTTC,CSVEGGAGRYQETQYF
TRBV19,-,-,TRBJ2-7,TGTGCCAGTAGTACCTCAGGGGGGGAGCAGTACTTC,CASSTSGGEQYF
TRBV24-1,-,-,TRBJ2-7,TGTGCCACAGAGACAGCAACCTACGAGCAGTACTTC,CATETATYEQYF
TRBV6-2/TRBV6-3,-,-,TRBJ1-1,TGTGCCAGCAGTTACTCTGGGGCCTCCGCAGCTTTCTTT,CASSYSGASAAFF
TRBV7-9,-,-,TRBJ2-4,TGTGCCAGCAGCCGAACGGGAAACATTCAGTACTTC,CASSRTGNIQYF
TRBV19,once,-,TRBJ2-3,TGTGCCAGTAGTATTTACTCGGCGGGTCACGGCACAGATACGCAGTATTTT,CASSIYSAGHGTDTQYF
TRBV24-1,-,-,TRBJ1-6,TGTGCCACCAGTCCCGGTTTTGATAATTCACCCCTCCACTTT,CATSPGFDNSPLHF
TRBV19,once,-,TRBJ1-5,TGTGCCAGTAGTATTGGGGCGGGAACTATCTTCAATCAGCCCCAGCATTTT,CASSIGAGTIFNQPQHF
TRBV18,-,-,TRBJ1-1,TGTGCCAGCTCACCCGGAGGGCCAGCTGAAGCTTTCTTT,CASSPGGPAEAFF
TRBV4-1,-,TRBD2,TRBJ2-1,TGCGCCAGCAGCCACGGACTAGCGGGATACTACAATGAGCAGTTCTTC,CASSHGLAGYYNEQFF
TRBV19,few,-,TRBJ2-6,TGTGCCACTCAAGAGATCTCTGGGGCCAACGTCCTGACTTTC,CATQEISGANVLTF
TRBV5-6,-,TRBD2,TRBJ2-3,TGTGCCAGCAGCTTGGATGGGCTACGAGCGGGAGGGCCTACAGATACGCAGTATTTT,CASSLDGLRAGGPTDTQYF
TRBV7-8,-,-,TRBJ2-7,TGTGCCAGCAGCTTCAGCTCCTACGAGCAGTACTTC,CASSFSSYEQYF
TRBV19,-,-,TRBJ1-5,TGTGCCAGTAGTATAGTGATAAGCACCTATAGCAATCAGCCCCAGCATTTT,CASSIVISTYSNQPQHF
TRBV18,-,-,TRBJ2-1,TGTGCCAGCTCGTCCAAGGGACTCTCCTACAATGAGCAGTTCTTC,CASSSKGLSYNEQFF
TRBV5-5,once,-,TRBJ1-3,TGTGCCAGCAGCTTTCGGGAGCTCGGTGGAAACACCATATATTTT,CASSFRELGGNTIYF
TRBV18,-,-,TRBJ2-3,TGTGCCAGCTCCATCGGACATCCTAGCACAGATACGCAGTATTTT,CASSIGHPSTDTQYF
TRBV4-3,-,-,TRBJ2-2,TGCGCCAGCAGCCAAGATCCGCTTGGGGCTAGGAGAACAGCCGGGGAGCTGTTTTTT,CASSQDPLGARRTAGELFF
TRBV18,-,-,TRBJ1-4,TGTGCCAGCTCACCCAGGGAGGGTGAAAAACTGTTTTTT,CASSPREGEKLFF